Presented here are 21 T cell receptor beta chains from one specimen sequenced in a study of cytomegalovirus exposure and HLA in healthy donors. 60 Vbeta and 13 Jbeta primers were used in PCR. Assay: immunoSEQ multiplex PCR; the TCRdb copy retains only in-frame clones and omits some. The sample holds 130,000 to 150,000 clones; roughly 80% are singletons and the top ten take under 3%. Sequenced: PBMCs. All receptors come from a female donor in good health and CMV-seronegative.

J is TRBJ1-2 and V is TRBV29-1; 8 bases line up with TRBD1. J gave up 4 bases and V 6 bases, and 7 bases lay outside the gene matches. The length of the CDR3 is 13 residues. CDR1 is SQVTM, CDR2 ANQGSEA, per germline. The chain's CDR3 is CSVERTGSYGYTF. CDR3 nucleotide sequence: TGCAGCGTAGAACGGACAGGGAGCTATGGCTACACCTTC.

The CDR3 region is CASSLGDRSSTDTQYF. CDR3 in DNA: TGTGCCAGCAGCTTAGGAGACAGGAGTAGCACAGATACGCAGTATTTT. The V gene is TRBV5-6, the J gene TRBJ2-3, with TRBD1 as a possible D gene (6 bases). V was shortened by 2 bases and J by 0 bases, with 13 bases between the two germline ends. Per germline, CDR1 SGHDT and CDR2 YYEEEE. The CDR3 contains 16 residues.

This clone was seen a single time. This chain joins TRBV30 and TRBJ2-3; 8 bases agree with TRBD2. The CDR3 is 14 amino acids. V lost 2 bases to trimming and J lost 3 bases; unmatched junction nucleotides: 4. The V gene's germline CDR1 is GTSNPN and CDR2 SVGIG (reference sequence). In DNA, the CDR3 is TGTGCCTGGAGTTCTGGGACTAGTACAGATACGCAGTATTTT. This translates into CAWSSGTSTDTQYF.

The V and J genes are TRBV2 and TRBJ1-5; 9 bases agree with TRBD1. The CDR3 runs 15 residues. The trim removed 4 bases at V and 0 bases at J, leaving 1 base unmatched. Germline V lookup: CDR1 SNHLY, CDR2 FYNNEI. CDR3 nucleotides: TGTGCCAGCAGTGGGGACAGGGCTAGCAATCAGCCCCAGCATTTT. It codes for CASSGDRASNQPQHF.

V gene TRBV29-1 combines with J gene TRBJ1-2; tentatively, D is TRBD1 (6 bases). This CDR3 is 10 amino acids long. Trimming left V 6 bases short and J 6 bases short, with 8 bases between. Germline V gene sequence: CDR1 SQVTM, CDR2 ANQGSEA. The DNA for the CDR3 is TGCAGCGTCAACAGGGATGGCTACACCTTC. It translates to CSVNRDGYTF.

The chain is built from TRBV9 and TRBJ2-2, with D possibly being TRBD2 (6 bases). This CDR3 has 14 residues. V was cut by 0 bases and J by 6 bases, with 9 bases left in between. Germline V gene lookup returns CDR1 SGDLS and CDR2 YYNGEE. CDR3 residues: CASSVVGEAGELFF. Written as DNA, the CDR3 is TGTGCCAGCAGCGTAGTGGGGGAGGCCGGGGAGCTGTTTTTT. Using reference TRBV9 and TRBJ2-2 for the parts outside the CDR3, the full variable domain is DSGVTQTPKHLITATGQRVTLRCSPRSGDLSVYWYQQSLDQGLQFLIQYYNGEERAKGNILERFSAQQFPDLHSELNLSSLELGDSALYFCASSVVGEAGELFFGEGSRLTVL.

This clone appeared once. An end of the junction does not agree with germline; a read error may underlie this. The J gene is TRBJ2-3, the V gene TRBV7-9; 9 bases line up with TRBD2. The CDR3 has 16 residues. Germline lookup yields CDR1 SEHNR and CDR2 FQNEAQ (reference sequence). CDR3 in amino acids: CSSSLALAGPTDTQYF. DNA of the CDR3: TGTTCCAGCAGCTTGGCTCTAGCGGGACCCACAGATACGCAGTATTTT.

J is TRBJ2-1 and V is TRBV28; 9 bases agree with TRBD2. CDR1 is MDHEN and CDR2 is SYDVKM in the germline V gene. CDR3 length equals 19 residues. J was trimmed by 4 bases and V by 6 bases; bases with no gene match: 19. CDR3 region: CASRRTQIAGVTRYNEQFF. The CDR3 DNA is TGTGCCAGCAGGAGGACTCAGATAGCGGGAGTAACGAGGTACAATGAGCAGTTCTTC.

The chain recombines TRBV6-6 with TRBJ1-1; 8 bases fit TRBD1. The CDR3 consists of 15 residues. CDR1 MNHNY and CDR2 SVGAGI come from the germline V gene (reference sequence). The junction had 6 bases not matched to a gene; V was cut back by 5 bases and J by 1 base. The CDR3: CASSDPGGANTEAFF. CDR3 DNA: TGTGCCAGCAGTGACCCAGGGGGCGCGAACACTGAAGCTTTCTTT.

This CDR3 reads CASSETRQGTSAYEQYF. CDR3 bases: TGCGCCAGCAGTGAAACCCGACAGGGGACATCAGCCTACGAGCAGTACTTC. The chain combines TRBV10-1 with TRBJ2-7; 8 nucleotides line up with TRBD1. The CDR3 has 17 residues. The V and J ends lost 3 bases and 2 bases, in that order; junction bases with no gene match: 12. Germline V CDR1 and CDR2: WNHNN, SYGVQD (reference sequence).

CDR3 amino acids: CASTIAGAENEQFF. The DNA for the CDR3 is TGCGCCAGCACCATAGCGGGAGCGGAAAATGAGCAGTTCTTC. The chain links TRBV5-1 to TRBJ2-1, with TRBD2 identical over 9 bases. Germline V gives CDR1 SGHRS, CDR2 YFSETQ. The CDR3 length is 14 residues. With V trimmed by 6 bases and J by 7 bases, 8 bases remained unmatched.

As to this clone: One end of the junction does not line up with germline, which may come from a read error. The CDR3, as DNA: TGTTCCAGCAGCTTATCACAGGGCCTCTACGAGCAGTACTTC. Its translation: CSSSLSQGLYEQYF. V gene TRBV7-9 combines with J gene TRBJ2-5; a weak D match, TRBD1 (6 bases). The DNA matches TRBJ2-7 better at its end, which makes the J call doubtful. Per germline, CDR1 SEHNR and CDR2 FQNEAQ (reference sequence). The CDR3 runs to 14 residues.

The V gene is TRBV28, the J gene TRBJ1-2, with TRBD1 matching 9 bases. The CDR3 sequence is 16 residues long. From germline, CDR1 is MDHEN and CDR2 SYDVKM. V gave up 6 bases and J gave up 4 bases; unmatched junction bases: 12. The CDR3 region has the DNA TGTGCCAGCAGGGGAGGGGGACAGGGCAACTTCTATGGCTACACCTTC. Protein sequence: CASRGGGQGNFYGYTF.

The CDR3 sequence: CASRGVGSSGTQYF. CDR3 DNA: TGTGCCAGCCGCGGGGTCGGATCGTCGGGTACGCAGTATTTT. The gene calls are TRBV6-5 and TRBJ2-3; perhaps TRBD2 as D (6 bases). Trimming removed 8 bases at V and 8 bases at J, with 20 bases between. Germline V gene lookup returns CDR1 MNHEY and CDR2 SVGAGI. This CDR3 comprises 14 residues.

The chain recombines TRBV29-1 with TRBJ2-7; the D gene is possibly TRBD1 (6 bases). Germline assignment: CDR1 SQVTM and CDR2 ANQGSEA. This CDR3 contains 11 residues. The V and J ends lost 5 bases and 8 bases respectively, with 13 bases between them. This CDR3 reads CSVSTGFKQYF. The CDR3 DNA follows: TGCAGCGTTAGTACAGGGTTTAAGCAGTACTTC.

This chain connects TRBV6-1 to TRBJ1-3, with D possibly matching TRBD1 (5 bases). V gave up 4 bases and J gave up 0 bases, with 22 bases separating them. The CDR3 runs 19 residues. CDR1 MNHNS and CDR2 SASEGT come from the germline V gene. The CDR3 region has the DNA TGTGCCAGCAGTGTAGCGGAGTCATCAGGGACTAGCTCTGGAAACACCATATATTTT. Its protein product is CASSVAESSGTSSGNTIYF.

The V and J genes are TRBV9 and TRBJ2-1, with unresolved D. This CDR3 comprises 15 residues. V lost 0 bases and J lost 0, with 7 bases in between. The germline V gene has CDR1 SGDLS and CDR2 YYNGEE. The CDR3 nucleotides read TGTGCCAGCAGCGTAGAACTGAGCTCCTACAATGAGCAGTTCTTC. Its translation: CASSVELSSYNEQFF. Complete variable domain (other parts from reference TRBV9 and TRBJ2-1): DSGVTQTPKHLITATGQRVTLRCSPRSGDLSVYWYQQSLDQGLQFLIQYYNGEERAKGNILERFSAQQFPDLHSELNLSSLELGDSALYFCASSVELSSYNEQFFGPGTRLTVL.

V and J are TRBV4-1 and TRBJ1-5; 10 nucleotides agree with TRBD1. This CDR3 has 15 amino acids. Germline V lookup: CDR1 MGHRA, CDR2 YSYEKL. J was trimmed by 4 bases and V by 1 base; bases with no gene match: 1. Here the CDR3 reads CASSQGDRGNQPQHF. For the CDR3, the DNA is TGCGCCAGCAGCCAAGGGGACAGGGGAAATCAGCCCCAGCATTTT.

The chain carries TRBV6-6 and TRBJ1-1; D is possibly TRBD1 (6 bases). V was shortened by 2 bases and J by 2 bases, with 12 bases between the two germline ends. Germline V gene data show CDR1 as MNHNY and CDR2 as SVGAGI (reference sequence). The CDR3 covers 15 residues. The CDR3 DNA reads TGTGCCAGCAGTTACGATAGGGGGTTCAACACTGAAGCTTTCTTT. Residues: CASSYDRGFNTEAFF.

This clone was detected once. The V and J genes are TRBV19 and TRBJ2-1; D ambiguous. The CDR3 is made up of 12 amino acids. CDR1 and CDR2 from the germline V gene are LNHDA and SQIVND (reference sequence). Trimming removed 5 bases from V and 6 bases from J, with 8 bases in between. CDR3 protein: CASSFISNEQFF. DNA for the CDR3: TGTGCCAGTAGTTTCATTAGCAATGAGCAGTTCTTC.

This rearrangement joins TRBV5-8 to TRBJ2-1, with 10 positions matching TRBD2. After removal of 4 bases from V and 0 bases from J, the junction contained 7 bases not matched to a gene. Germline CDR1 is SGHTS and CDR2 is YDEGEE. This CDR3 contains 17 residues. The CDR3 is CASSHSLAGVSYNEQFF. The CDR3 coding sequence is TGTGCCAGCAGCCACTCTCTAGCGGGAGTCTCCTACAATGAGCAGTTCTTC.